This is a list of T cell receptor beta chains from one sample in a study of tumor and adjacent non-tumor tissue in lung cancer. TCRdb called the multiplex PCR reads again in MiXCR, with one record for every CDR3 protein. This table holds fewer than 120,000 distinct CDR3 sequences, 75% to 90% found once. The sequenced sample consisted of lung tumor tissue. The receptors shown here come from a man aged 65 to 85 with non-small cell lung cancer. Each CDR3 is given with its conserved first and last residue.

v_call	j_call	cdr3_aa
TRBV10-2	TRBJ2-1	CASRSPGPSPYGQFF
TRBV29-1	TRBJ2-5	CSVDRFQETQYF
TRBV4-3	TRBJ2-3	CASSQDLPGGPDTQYF
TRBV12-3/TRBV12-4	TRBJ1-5	CASKGRANQPQHF
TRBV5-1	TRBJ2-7	CASSLGAYHLYEQYF
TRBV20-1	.	CSARDKLDFPNQPQYF
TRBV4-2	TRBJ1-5	CANSLQGTGDQPHLF
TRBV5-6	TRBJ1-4	CASSLRGRTNEQLFF
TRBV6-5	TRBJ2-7	CASSPSGPRSGYEQYF
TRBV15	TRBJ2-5	CATKELGRDVKTQYF